Detailed here is one T cell receptor (beta chain). What it binds is not known. This sample was included in a study of T cells expressing NK-cell markers. The overall study: HCMV serostatus: seven of eight sequenced donors positive, one negative.

5'RACE template switching with UMIs generated TCR beta cDNA. TCRdb reanalyzed the 5' RACE reads, giving one entry per CDR3 protein sequence and no DNA. The table for this sample gives 550,000 to 600,000 distinct CDR3 sequences. Findings and limits, study-wide: Roughly 1.0-8% of CD8+ T cells in about six donors belonged to dominant NKG2C+ clonotypes.

The germline CDR1 and CDR2 sequences are SGHRS and YFSETQ. CDR3 length equals 18 residues. The J gene is TRBJ2-1, the V gene TRBV5-1; the D call of TRBD2 rests on TCRdb alone, since no DNA is present to check it. Sequenced input: blood T cells: a sorted CD56 or NKG2C T cell subset, CD4+ or CD8+ T cells, or bulk PBMC T cells (not recorded which). The TCR originated in a man younger than 35 in good health. The CDR3 loop is CASSPPATGTSHINEQFF.